This is a list of T cell receptor beta chains from one sample in a study of post-analysis software for immune sequencing data. Each CDR3 protein gets one entry after TCRdb re-called the PCR reads with MiXCR. The sample gives about 820,000 distinct CDR3 sequences, approximately 53% of which show up once; approximately 4.5% is in the top ten. Sequenced material: blood. The receptors were sampled from a girl aged 10-17 years with multiple sclerosis. CDR3s include the opening cysteine and the closing phenylalanine or tryptophan. The order of the fields is J gene, V gene, clone size, D gene, CDR3 protein, CDR3 DNA. The D gene is left open where the match is weak. Clone size is given for some rows only: seen once, a few or many times, or a class if the clone is expanded.

j_call: TRBJ2-3
v_call: TRBV7-9
clone_size: -
d_call: -
cdr3_aa: CASSLLGKLGTDTQYF
cdr3_nt: TGTGCCAGCAGCTTATTAGGGAAGCTGGGCACAGATACGCAGTATTTT

j_call: TRBJ2-5
v_call: TRBV4-2
clone_size: few
d_call: -
cdr3_aa: CASSQLHPGETQYF
cdr3_nt: TGTGCCAGCAGCCAGCTGCACCCTGGAGAGACCCAGTACTTC

j_call: TRBJ2-1
v_call: TRBV20-1
clone_size: -
d_call: TRBD2
cdr3_aa: CSAGTSGSNEQFF
cdr3_nt: TGCAGTGCGGGGACTAGCGGGAGCAATGAGCAGTTCTTC

j_call: TRBJ2-5
v_call: TRBV20-1
clone_size: -
d_call: -
cdr3_aa: CSASGCQETQYF
cdr3_nt: TGCAGTGCTAGCGGGTGCCAAGAGACCCAGTACTTC

j_call: TRBJ2-7
v_call: TRBV6-5
clone_size: -
d_call: TRBD1
cdr3_aa: CASSASGTGPYEQYF
cdr3_nt: TGTGCCAGCAGTGCCTCCGGGACAGGTCCGTACGAGCAGTACTTC

j_call: TRBJ2-3
v_call: TRBV3-1
clone_size: few
d_call: TRBD1
cdr3_aa: CASSQVGTGASDTDTQYF
cdr3_nt: TGTGCCAGCAGCCAAGTAGGGACAGGGGCGTCTGACACAGATACGCAGTATTTT

j_call: TRBJ2-1
v_call: TRBV5-1
clone_size: -
d_call: TRBD1
cdr3_aa: CASRSTGGVYNEQFF
cdr3_nt: TGCGCCAGCAGGTCGACAGGGGGCGTCTACAATGAGCAGTTCTTC

j_call: TRBJ2-3
v_call: TRBV20-1
clone_size: -
d_call: -
cdr3_aa: CSATRQGLYTDTQYF
cdr3_nt: TGCAGTGCTACCCGCCAGGGACTTTACACAGATACGCAGTATTTT

j_call: TRBJ2-7
v_call: TRBV7-3
clone_size: -
d_call: -
cdr3_aa: CASSLGAANSYEQYF
cdr3_nt: TGTGCCAGCAGCTTAGGCGCGGCCAACTCCTACGAGCAGTACTTC

j_call: TRBJ2-4
v_call: TRBV7-9
clone_size: -
d_call: -
cdr3_aa: CASSRRTGEGINIQYF
cdr3_nt: TGTGCCAGCAGCAGAAGAACAGGGGAGGGTATAAACATTCAGTACTTC

j_call: TRBJ2-6
v_call: TRBV6-5
clone_size: -
d_call: TRBD2
cdr3_aa: CASSYSRAGSSGANVLTF
cdr3_nt: TGTGCCAGCAGTTACTCCCGAGCGGGGAGCTCTGGGGCCAACGTCCTGACTTTC

j_call: TRBJ1-5
v_call: TRBV27
clone_size: -
d_call: TRBD1
cdr3_aa: CASRPDGQGNQPQHF
cdr3_nt: TGTGCCAGCAGACCAGACGGACAGGGAAATCAGCCCCAGCATTTT

j_call: TRBJ1-5
v_call: TRBV7-2
clone_size: -
d_call: TRBD1
cdr3_aa: CASSRDRALNQPQHF
cdr3_nt: TGTGCCAGCAGCCGCGACAGGGCGCTCAATCAGCCCCAGCATTTT

j_call: TRBJ2-1
v_call: TRBV7-3
clone_size: -
d_call: -
cdr3_aa: CASSLAGAQGVQFF
cdr3_nt: TGTGCCAGCAGCTTAGCGGGGGCGCAAGGGGTGCAGTTCTTC

j_call: TRBJ2-1
v_call: TRBV12-3/TRBV12-4
clone_size: few
d_call: TRBD2
cdr3_aa: CASRPTGLSYNEQFF
cdr3_nt: TGTGCCAGCAGGCCGACGGGACTATCCTACAATGAGCAGTTCTTC

j_call: TRBJ1-2
v_call: TRBV6-5
clone_size: -
d_call: -
cdr3_aa: CASTLRRGGYGYTF
cdr3_nt: TGTGCCAGCACCTTACGACGGGGAGGCTATGGCTACACCTTC

j_call: TRBJ1-2
v_call: TRBV29-1
clone_size: -
d_call: TRBD1
cdr3_aa: CSVASGTGGRGYTF
cdr3_nt: TGCAGCGTTGCCTCCGGGACAGGGGGACGGGGCTACACCTTC

j_call: TRBJ1-5
v_call: TRBV27
clone_size: -
d_call: -
cdr3_aa: CASSLTGTHINQPQHF
cdr3_nt: TGTGCCAGCAGTTTAACCGGGACACATATAAATCAGCCCCAGCATTTT

j_call: TRBJ2-5
v_call: TRBV15
clone_size: -
d_call: -
cdr3_aa: CATTRDSPGEQYF
cdr3_nt: TGTGCCACCACACGGGACTCGCCAGGGGAGCAGTACTTC

j_call: TRBJ2-1
v_call: TRBV9
clone_size: -
d_call: -
cdr3_aa: CASSVAGRWAYNEQFF
cdr3_nt: TGTGCCAGCAGCGTAGCCGGACGGTGGGCCTACAATGAGCAGTTCTTC

j_call: TRBJ2-2
v_call: TRBV9
clone_size: -
d_call: -
cdr3_aa: CASTVGSYNTGELFF
cdr3_nt: TGTGCCAGCACCGTAGGGTCCTACAACACCGGGGAGCTGTTTTTT

j_call: TRBJ2-7
v_call: TRBV7-2
clone_size: once
d_call: -
cdr3_aa: CASSLVQSSYEQYF
cdr3_nt: TGTGCCAGCAGCTTAGTACAGAGCTCCTACGAGCAGTACTTC

j_call: TRBJ2-7
v_call: TRBV7-2
clone_size: once
d_call: TRBD1
cdr3_aa: CASSLGMTGAYEQYF
cdr3_nt: TGTGCCAGCAGCTTAGGAATGACAGGGGCCTACGAGCAGTACTTC

j_call: TRBJ2-5
v_call: TRBV29-1
clone_size: few
d_call: -
cdr3_aa: CSVRAETQYF
cdr3_nt: TGCAGCGTTCGGGCGGAGACCCAGTACTTC